These 28 T cell receptor beta chains were sequenced from one sample in a study of cytomegalovirus exposure and HLA in healthy donors. Vbeta (60) and Jbeta (13) primers were used in the PCR. Generated by immunoSEQ multiplex PCR, the TCRdb table keeps only in-frame clones and is missing some. The repertoire consists of about 130,000 clones, with about three quarters occurring once and the leading ten covering about 3%. Sequenced sample: PBMCs. The receptors were gathered from a human donor in good health.

This clone has a handful of counts. The J gene is TRBJ2-7, the V gene TRBV28, with TRBD2 identical over 7 bases. The CDR3 contains 14 residues. The junction had 7 bases not matched to a gene; V was cut back by 7 bases and J by 1 base. CDR1 and CDR2 (germline): MDHEN, SYDVKM. The CDR3 loop reads CASTRSGTSYEQYF. In DNA form, the CDR3 reads TGTGCCAGCACCAGAAGCGGGACGTCCTACGAGCAGTACTTC.

V usage is TRBV30 and J usage is TRBJ1-2; 8 bases align to TRBD1. V lost 2 bases and J lost 7; bases outside the gene matches: 3. The CDR3 is made up of 12 amino acids. Germline CDR1 and CDR2: GTSNPN and SVGIG (reference sequence). The CDR3 region is CAWSRTGFGYTF. The CDR3 coding sequence is TGTGCCTGGAGTAGGACAGGGTTTGGCTACACCTTC.

This chain connects TRBV28 to TRBJ1-2; 8 bases match TRBD1. V was clipped by 5 bases and J by 4 bases; unmatched bases: 9. Per the germline V gene, CDR1 is MDHEN and CDR2 is SYDVKM. The CDR3 consists of 15 residues. The CDR3 sequence: CASSGSGQGGYGYTF. CDR3 nucleotides: TGTGCCAGCAGTGGGAGTGGACAGGGAGGCTATGGCTACACCTTC.

The chain has TRBV9 and TRBJ2-2; 9 bases line up with TRBD1. This CDR3 comprises 15 residues. Germline-derived CDR1 and CDR2 are SGDLS and YYNGEE. Trimming took 3 bases from V and 4 from J; bases not matched to a gene: 4. CDR3: CASSGTGAPTGELFF. In DNA, the CDR3 is TGTGCCAGCAGCGGGACAGGGGCTCCCACCGGGGAGCTGTTTTTT.

Of note for this clone: A junction boundary mismatches the germline segment, possibly from a read error. This chain joins TRBV5-4 and TRBJ2-3; 9 nucleotides match TRBD2. CDR1 and CDR2 (germline): SGHNT, YYREEE (reference sequence). This CDR3 has 16 residues. CDR3 DNA: TGCGCCAGCAGCCAAGATTGGGGCGGGAGGGTAGATACGCAGTATTTT. This translates into CASSQDWGGRVDTQYF.

The chain is built from TRBV5-1 and TRBJ2-2; perhaps TRBD2 as D (5 bases). This CDR3 has 16 amino acids. The germline V gene encodes CDR1 SGHRS and CDR2 YFSETQ. Trimming cost V 5 bases and J 4 bases, with 18 bases left between them. CDR3 DNA: TGCGCCAGCAGTGAGGAGGCACATTCGGTCACCGGGGAGCTGTTTTTT. Translation: CASSEEAHSVTGELFF.

The rearrangement links TRBV19 to TRBJ2-6; a weak D match, TRBD1 (6 bases). There are 19 residues in the CDR3. Germline V CDR1 and CDR2: LNHDA, SQIVND (reference sequence). Trimming removed 2 bases from V and 1 base from J, with 18 bases in between. The CDR3: CASSIQAGTPVSGANVLTF. The CDR3 region has the DNA TGTGCCAGTAGTATACAAGCCGGGACACCAGTTTCTGGGGCCAACGTCCTGACTTTC.

This chain joins TRBV28 and TRBJ1-2; no reliable D call. Germline V lookup: CDR1 MDHEN, CDR2 SYDVKM. Deletions cut 6 bases from V and 8 bases from J, with 19 bases between. CDR3 length equals 14 residues. The CDR3: CASSPTGNPKGYTF. CDR3 nucleotide sequence: TGTGCCAGCAGCCCCACCGGGAACCCGAAGGGCTACACCTTC.

DNA for the CDR3: TGTGCCAGCAGCTCCCCTTACAGGGGGACGCACGAGCAGTACTTC. This encodes CASSSPYRGTHEQYF. The chain recombines TRBV5-4 with TRBJ2-7; TRBD1 matches at 8 bases. The V gene's germline CDR1 is SGHNT and CDR2 YYREEE (reference sequence). The CDR3 totals 15 residues. Trimming at V came to 3 bases and at J to 5 bases, leaving 10 bases not matched to a gene.

The rearrangement links TRBV1 to TRBJ1-1. TRBV1 is marked as a pseudogene. The CDR3 loop spans 14 amino acids. CDR3 in amino acids: CTSSQSPPNTEAFF. In DNA form, the CDR3 reads TGCACCAGCAGCCAATCTCCCCCGAACACTGAAGCTTTCTTT.

The chain has TRBV7-2 and TRBJ2-4, with 10 nucleotides matching TRBD1. The J segment lost 7 bases and the V segment lost 5 bases, leaving 20 bases of the junction unmatched. Germline V gives CDR1 SGHTA, CDR2 FQGNSA. The CDR3 is 19 residues long. The CDR3 nucleotides are TGTGCCAGCAGCCTAGACAGGGGGCGACAAGGGCGGGTGGCTAACATTCAGTACTTC. Translating it yields CASSLDRGRQGRVANIQYF.

The chain couples TRBV19 to TRBJ2-7, with TRBD1 matching over 8 bases. Germline V gene lookup returns CDR1 LNHDA and CDR2 SQIVND (reference sequence). This CDR3 has 18 amino acids. J lost 5 bases, V lost 3 bases, and 18 bases had no gene match. The CDR3 DNA follows: TGTGCCAGTAGTATCTTTCCCCCGACAGGGGTAGTGCTGCACGAGCAGTACTTC. The encoded protein is CASSIFPPTGVVLHEQYF.

The chain is built from TRBV5-1 and TRBJ2-3; D remains ambiguous. CDR1 is SGHRS, CDR2 YFSETQ, per germline. The germline V and J ends were trimmed by 0 bases and 2 bases, with 7 bases remaining between them. The CDR3 has 14 residues. The CDR3: CASSLVGLTDTQYF. DNA of the CDR3: TGCGCCAGCAGCTTGGTTGGCCTCACAGATACGCAGTATTTT.

V usage is TRBV11-2 and J usage is TRBJ2-7; 10 nucleotides align to TRBD2. The CDR3 is 14 amino acids. V was pared by 2 bases and J by 3 bases, with 1 base of the junction left unmatched. The germline CDR1 and CDR2 sequences are SGHAT and FQNNGV. The CDR3 DNA follows: TGTGCCAGCAGCTTACTAGCGGGAGACTACGAGCAGTACTTC. Amino acids: CASSLLAGDYEQYF.

The chain couples TRBV7-6 to TRBJ2-1, with D possibly being TRBD2 (5 bases). The germline V gene encodes CDR1 SGHVS and CDR2 FNYEAQ. V lost 0 bases to trimming and J lost 9 bases, with 9 bases between them. CDR3 size: 13 residues. The CDR3 DNA reads TGTGCCAGCAGCTTAGCCTCGGGGAGTGAGCAGTTCTTC. Its protein is CASSLASGSEQFF.

The chain carries TRBV4-1 and TRBJ2-3; D remains unclear. This CDR3 has 15 residues. V gave up 1 base and J gave up 0 bases, with 8 bases separating them. Germline V gene sequence: CDR1 MGHRA, CDR2 YSYEKL. The CDR3 region is CASSQVQASTDTQYF. CDR3 DNA sequence: TGCGCCAGCAGCCAAGTCCAGGCTAGCACAGATACGCAGTATTTT.

The chain is built from TRBV15 and TRBJ1-1; D remains ambiguous. Germline V gene lookup returns CDR1 LNHNV and CDR2 YYDKDF (reference sequence). The CDR3 sequence is 14 residues long. Trimming took 5 bases from V and 1 from J, leaving 11 bases between them. The CDR3 reads CATSHAGANTEAFF. The CDR3 region has the DNA TGTGCCACCAGCCACGCCGGAGCGAACACTGAAGCTTTCTTT.

The chain links TRBV7-2 to TRBJ2-1; 12 bases match TRBD1. Germline V gives CDR1 SGHTA, CDR2 FQGNSA. V shed 5 bases and J 6 bases; nucleotides not matched to a gene: 5. The CDR3 is 15 amino acids. DNA for the CDR3: TGTGCCAGCAGCCGCGGGGACAGGGGGCTCAATGAGCAGTTCTTC. This codes for CASSRGDRGLNEQFF.

J is TRBJ2-6 and V is TRBV30; TRBD1 matches at 9 bases. Germline-derived CDR1 and CDR2 are GTSNPN and SVGIG (reference sequence). The length of the CDR3 is 17 residues. V shed 2 bases and J 1 base; nucleotides not matched to a gene: 6. The CDR3 DNA follows: TGTGCCTGGAGTCCCGGGACAGGGAATTCTGGGGCCAACGTCCTGACTTTC. Translating it yields CAWSPGTGNSGANVLTF.

The chain uses TRBV4-3 and TRBJ2-7; 7 bases match TRBD2. V was pared by 4 bases and J by 4 bases, with 4 bases of the junction left unmatched. CDR3 size: 13 residues. Per germline, CDR1 LGHNA and CDR2 YSLEER. CDR3: CASSPGEGYEQYF. CDR3 nucleotides: TGCGCCAGCAGCCCGGGGGAGGGGTACGAGCAGTACTTC.

The chain joins TRBV28 to TRBJ1-5, with D possibly TRBD1 on 5 matching bases. Between the trimmed V and J ends, which lost 5 bases and 7 bases, there was a span of 18 bases. Germline values: CDR1 MDHEN, CDR2 SYDVKM. The CDR3 runs 15 residues. The CDR3 protein is CASSPQVGGMQPQHF. CDR3 DNA sequence: TGTGCCAGCAGTCCTCAGGTGGGGGGGATGCAGCCCCAGCATTTT.

The chain uses TRBV19 and TRBJ2-7, with TRBD1 as a possible D gene (6 bases). CDR1 is LNHDA and CDR2 is SQIVND in the germline V gene (reference sequence). The V end was cut by 5 bases, the J end by 1 base, with 12 bases between. This CDR3 has 14 residues. CDR3 sequence: CASSPTGGSYEQYF. CDR3 coding DNA: TGTGCCAGTAGTCCGACAGGTGGGTCCTACGAGCAGTACTTC.

This chain connects TRBV5-1 to TRBJ2-4, with a possible D match to TRBD1 (5 bases). The V gene lost 7 bases and the J gene lost 7 bases, with 15 bases spanning the gap. CDR1 is SGHRS, CDR2 YFSETQ, per germline. The CDR3 has 13 residues. The CDR3 sequence: CASGAVGVNIQYF. The CDR3 DNA follows: TGCGCCAGCGGGGCAGTAGGAGTTAACATTCAGTACTTC.

The chain carries TRBV2 and TRBJ2-1, with TRBD1 matching over 8 bases. CDR1 and CDR2 from the germline V gene are SNHLY and FYNNEI. This CDR3 comprises 14 residues. The J segment lost 4 bases and the V segment lost 4 bases, leaving 3 bases of the junction unmatched. CDR3 sequence: CASSAGGAYNEQFF. The CDR3 DNA reads TGTGCCAGCAGTGCAGGGGGCGCGTACAATGAGCAGTTCTTC.

Note on this clone: The junction departs from the called germline gene at one end, perhaps through a read error. The genes are TRBV7-9 and TRBJ1-1, with 9 positions matching TRBD1. Per germline, CDR1 SEHNR and CDR2 FQNEAQ (reference sequence). The CDR3 covers 16 residues. The CDR3 sequence is CSSSLTTGGYYTEAFF. Written as DNA, the CDR3 is TGTTCCAGCAGCTTAACTACAGGGGGCTATTACACTGAAGCTTTCTTT.

This CDR3 reads CASSLTGGSTDTQYF. CDR3 DNA: TGTGCCAGCAGCTTGACGGGAGGCTCCACAGATACGCAGTATTTT. This rearrangement joins TRBV5-6 to TRBJ2-3, with 7 positions matching TRBD2. The CDR3 is made up of 15 amino acids. The germline CDR1 and CDR2 sequences are SGHDT and YYEEEE. J gave up 2 bases and V 1 base, and 4 bases lay outside the gene matches.

V gene TRBV27 combines with J gene TRBJ1-6; perhaps TRBD1 as D (6 bases). Germline V gene data show CDR1 as MNHEY and CDR2 as SMNVEV (reference sequence). The CDR3 runs to 13 residues. V lost 2 bases and J 10 bases, leaving 9 bases between the germline ends. The CDR3 bases are TGTGCCAGCAGTTTAAACAGGGACTCACCCCTCCACTTT. As protein: CASSLNRDSPLHF.

The count of this clone is one. The chain's CDR3 is CASSPFGGRLDGYTF. Here the CDR3 DNA reads TGTGCCAGCAGTCCCTTCGGGGGGCGGCTGGACGGCTACACCTTC. The chain employs TRBV25-1 and TRBJ1-2; D may be TRBD1 (6 bases). The germline V and J ends were trimmed by 5 bases and 8 bases, with 21 bases remaining between them. The V gene's germline CDR1 is MGHDK and CDR2 SYGVNS. The CDR3 is 15 amino acids.